A selection of T cell receptor beta chains follows, all from one sample in a study of T cells after yellow fever vaccination. TCRdb analysed the 5' RACE reads with MiXCR anew, one entry per CDR3 protein. Of under 600,000 distinct CDR3 sequences listed, 21% are singletons. This specimen was PBMCs, taken about 21 days after the first yellow fever vaccination. The receptors shown here come from a man aged 18 to 30 who received the YFV17D yellow fever vaccine. CDR3s include the opening cysteine and the closing phenylalanine or tryptophan. The order of the fields is J gene, V gene, CDR3 length, D gene, CDR3 protein. D genes are given only for firm matches.

TRBJ2-1	TRBV4-3	15	NA	CASSQDTSGYNEQFF
TRBJ2-1	TRBV25-1	14	NA	CASQNSGGYNEQFF
TRBJ1-2	TRBV18	14	TRBD1	CASSTGTGDYGYTF
TRBJ2-1	TRBV15	16	TRBD2	CATSRESGGAYNEQFF
TRBJ2-5	TRBV7-2	13	NA	CASSSPVQETQYF
TRBJ2-3	TRBV6-5	17	TRBD1	CASSFSPGQGVADTQYF
TRBJ2-5	TRBV20-1	12	NA	CSAQAGLETQYF
TRBJ2-1	TRBV12-3/TRBV12-4	15	NA	CASSPRGDARNEQFF
TRBJ2-2	TRBV20-1	13	NA	CSARGIDTGELFF
TRBJ2-7	TRBV10-1	16	TRBD1	CASSELGQGPSIVQYF
TRBJ1-4	TRBV5-1	14	NA	CASSLAAGNEKLFF
TRBJ2-2	TRBV6-2/TRBV6-3	14	NA	CASSFATNTGELFF
TRBJ2-3	TRBV5-5	13	TRBD1	CAKWTGITDTQYF
TRBJ1-2	TRBV4-1	14	NA	CASSQLLGDYGYTF
TRBJ2-5	TRBV2	14	NA	CASSEPPPGETQYF
TRBJ2-5	TRBV29-1	12	NA	CSVEEGGPGVYF
TRBJ2-7	TRBV27	14	NA	CASSFSYNSYEQYF
TRBJ2-2	TRBV6-2/TRBV6-3	15	NA	CASERAQEYTGELFF
TRBJ2-5	TRBV19	12	TRBD1	CASSQGVETQYF
TRBJ1-1	TRBV7-8	14	NA	CASSSYSVKPEAFF
TRBJ1-5	TRBV19	14	NA	CASSEGRGGEPQHF
TRBJ2-5	TRBV9	15	NA	CASSPRRGGQETQYF
TRBJ2-1	TRBV27	17	NA	CASSSLRGAQTYNEQFF
TRBJ1-1	TRBV7-8	16	NA	CASSYLPGPRNTEAFF
TRBJ1-2	TRBV29-1	11	TRBD1	CSEGTEYGYTF
TRBJ1-4	TRBV28	14	TRBD1	CASKPGTGNEKLFF
TRBJ2-6	TRBV5-6	17	NA	CASSTGDASSGANVLTF
TRBJ2-4	TRBV20-1	17	TRBD2	CSATLTASWGGGNIQYF
TRBJ2-3	TRBV20-1	15	TRBD2	CSATARRGDTDTQYF
TRBJ2-3	TRBV5-1	18	TRBD2	CASSPGTSGEPSTDTQYF
TRBJ2-3	TRBV24-1	13	NA	CATSRPVADTQYF
TRBJ2-5	TRBV28	12	NA	CASRFGKETQYF
TRBJ1-6	TRBV15	17	NA	CATSRDVILVPRSPLHF
TRBJ1-4	TRBV6-5	13	NA	CASSYSTAGKLFF
TRBJ2-3	TRBV10-3	16	TRBD2	CAISAASGGLPDTQYF
TRBJ1-6	TRBV12-3/TRBV12-4	12	NA	CASSPPFTPLHF
TRBJ2-5	TRBV6-2/TRBV6-3	15	NA	CASSYRVVDQETQYF
TRBJ2-1	TRBV7-9	13	NA	CASSPGTVGEQFF
TRBJ1-5	TRBV19	15	NA	CASTQQGGSIQPQHF
TRBJ1-2	TRBV20-1	11	NA	CSARGVYGYTF
TRBJ2-3	TRBV5-1	17	TRBD2	CASSPGTSGGIADTQYF
TRBJ2-2	TRBV7-8	14	NA	CASSLDWGTGELFF
TRBJ2-7	TRBV5-1	11	NA	CASSLRGRQYF
TRBJ1-1	TRBV6-5	14	NA	CASSYYQGRGEAFF
TRBJ2-5	TRBV4-3	17	TRBD2	CASSQDGRGGPPETQYF
TRBJ1-1	TRBV5-1	14	NA	CASSLGTGVTEAFF
TRBJ2-5	TRBV11-2	15	NA	CASSLGLVVQETQYF
TRBJ2-7	TRBV7-2	14	NA	CASSSRTLDYEQYF
TRBJ1-4	TRBV18	14	NA	CASSPSLTDEKLFF
TRBJ2-5	TRBV6-2/TRBV6-3	13	NA	CASSPPQGRTQYF
TRBJ2-3	TRBV12-3/TRBV12-4	15	NA	CASSLELDYTDTQYF
TRBJ2-7	TRBV29-1	13	NA	CSVARGARTEQYF
TRBJ2-6	TRBV7-2	15	NA	CAGNSLVGGANVLTF
TRBJ2-1	TRBV24-1	15	NA	CATSDPGSGVAEQFF
TRBJ1-1	TRBV14	13	NA	CASSQEQKTEAFF